A single sample is the source of the 16 T cell receptor beta chains below, sequenced in a study of cytomegalovirus exposure and HLA in healthy donors (dated by TCRdb to about 2017). Libraries were prepared through the immunoSEQ multiplex PCR assay. For the multiplex PCR, a mixture combining 60 forward primers for TCR Vbeta segments and 13 reverse primers for TCR Jbeta segments was used. The source is immuneACCESS, and TCRdb retained only in-frame sequences with V and J called. Part of the clones is not carried over; for the studies checked, unresolved V genes explain less than half of this, and the remainder is unexplained. In this sample the table shows some 52,000 clones, 72% of which occur a single time. 9% to 9.5% of the sample is held by the ten biggest clonotypes. Specimen: PBMCs. Source of these receptors: a woman aged 45-65 years in good health and CMV-seronegative.

The chain has TRBV19 and TRBJ2-7, with D perhaps TRBD2 (6 bases). The V end lost 6 bases, the J end lost 3 bases, and 9 bases lay between the germline ends. Germline assignment: CDR1 LNHDA and CDR2 SQIVND (reference sequence). The CDR3 runs to 12 residues. The CDR3 region has the DNA TGTGCCAGTAGCGGGGGTCGCTACGAGCAGTACTTC. Protein product: CASSGGRYEQYF.

This chain connects TRBV5-4 to TRBJ1-2; possibly TRBD1 for D (6 bases). This CDR3 is built from 15 residues. Trimming left V 4 bases short and J 8 bases short, with 21 bases between. Germline-derived CDR1 and CDR2 are SGHNT and YYREEE (reference sequence). CDR3 nucleotides: TGTGCCAGCAGCACCGAGGGGGTGCGATCGAAGGGCTACACCTTC. As protein: CASSTEGVRSKGYTF.

The chain combines TRBV2 with TRBJ2-7; TRBD2 matches 7 bases. With V trimmed by 5 bases and J by 2 bases, 9 bases remained unmatched. Germline V CDR1 and CDR2: SNHLY, FYNNEI. The CDR3 extends over 15 amino acids. CDR3 bases: TGTGCCAGCAGTTTTGAGGGACTACCCGCCTACGAGCAGTACTTC. Translating it yields CASSFEGLPAYEQYF.

In its sample, this clone was seen a few times. This chain connects TRBV9 to TRBJ1-6; D is possibly TRBD1 (6 bases). The ends were cut back, 3 bases at V and 3 bases at J, with 10 bases in the middle. The germline V gene has CDR1 SGDLS and CDR2 YYNGEE. The CDR3 runs 15 residues. The CDR3 reads CASSDPTGYNSPLHF. The DNA for the CDR3 is TGTGCCAGCAGCGACCCGACAGGCTATAATTCACCCCTCCACTTT.

In DNA form, the CDR3 reads TGTGCCAGCAGCGTAGTGGAGACAGGGGTTGAGCAGTACTTC. Translating it yields CASSVVETGVEQYF. V usage is TRBV9 and J usage is TRBJ2-7, with 8 bases matching TRBD1. After removal of 0 bases from V and 7 bases from J, the junction contained 6 bases not matched to a gene. The CDR3 covers 14 residues. Germline lookup yields CDR1 SGDLS and CDR2 YYNGEE.

This rearrangement joins TRBV5-5 to TRBJ2-5, with 12 bases identical to TRBD1. CDR3 size: 16 residues. The junction had 9 bases not matched to a gene; V was cut back by 4 bases and J by 5 bases. Germline loops: CDR1 SGHKS, CDR2 YYEKEE (reference sequence). CDR3 coding DNA: TGTGCCAGCAGCCTCAGGGGACAGGGGGCTACGGAGACCCAGTACTTC. It is translated as CASSLRGQGATETQYF.

The chain links TRBV7-6 to TRBJ2-7; 9 positions agree with TRBD2. The V gene's germline CDR1 is SGHVS and CDR2 FNYEAQ. The CDR3 has 16 residues. J gave up 6 bases and V 1 base, and 10 bases lay outside the gene matches. CDR3 nucleotides: TGTGCCAGCAGCTTAGGGCTGGGTAGCGGGAGTGGCGAGCAGTACTTC. Translating it yields CASSLGLGSGSGEQYF.

The chain uses TRBV5-1 and TRBJ2-5; maybe TRBD1 (6 bases). The end of the DNA is better explained by TRBJ2-7, so the J call may be wrong. Germline V gene lookup returns CDR1 SGHRS and CDR2 YFSETQ. The CDR3 has 14 amino acids. The CDR3 loop reads CASSGDGQIYEQYF. CDR3 coding DNA: TGCGCCAGCAGCGGGGATGGACAGATCTACGAGCAGTACTTC.

CDR3 loop: CASTPPYRGGRFTF. The CDR3, as DNA: TGCGCCAGCACCCCCCCTTATCGCGGTGGCAGATTCACCTTC. J is TRBJ1-2 and V is TRBV23-1; D gene unclear. TRBV23-1 is noted as an ORF with a role that remains uncertain. The CDR3 consists of 14 residues. The V end was cut by 7 bases, the J end by 13 bases, with 25 bases between.

The chain combines TRBV5-1 with TRBJ2-2, with TRBD1 matching over 9 bases. Germline V gene lookup returns CDR1 SGHRS and CDR2 YFSETQ. With 3 bases clipped from V and 1 base from J, the junction kept 4 bases outside the gene matches. This CDR3 spans 16 amino acids. The CDR3 spells CASSSRGQGNTGELFF. CDR3 nucleotide sequence: TGCGCCAGCAGCTCACGGGGACAGGGGAACACCGGGGAGCTGTTTTTT.

The rearrangement links TRBV6-1 to TRBJ2-7; no clear D. CDR1 and CDR2 (germline): MNHNS, SASEGT. There are 13 residues in the CDR3. With 1 base removed from V and 3 bases from J, the gap between germline ends came to 7 bases. The CDR3 DNA follows: TGTGCCAGCAGTGAAGGCCAACTCTACGAGCAGTACTTC. This translates into CASSEGQLYEQYF.

This clone was seen more than once but under ten times. This chain connects TRBV7-8 to TRBJ2-3; 8 bases are shared with TRBD2. CDR1 is SGHVS and CDR2 is FQNEAQ in the germline V gene. The length of the CDR3 is 18 residues. V was pared by 2 bases and J by 2 bases, with 12 bases of the junction left unmatched. The CDR3 coding sequence is TGTGCCAGCAGCTTATCCCAGTTGGCGGGAGGTGCCACAGATACGCAGTATTTT. Encoded protein: CASSLSQLAGGATDTQYF.

This clone appeared a few times. V gene TRBV6-5 combines with J gene TRBJ2-7, with D possibly matching TRBD1 (6 bases). This CDR3 spans 13 amino acids. The germline CDR1 and CDR2 sequences are MNHEY and SVGAGI. Trimming removed 6 bases from V and 7 bases from J, with 16 bases in between. This CDR3 is CASRRQALWEQYF. In DNA, the CDR3 is TGTGCCAGCAGAAGACAGGCGCTTTGGGAGCAGTACTTC.

A note on this clone: Germline is not matched at one junction end, which may reflect a read error. The J gene is TRBJ2-2, the V gene TRBV7-7, with 7 nucleotides matching TRBD1. This CDR3 comprises 16 residues. Germline lookup yields CDR1 SSHAT and CDR2 FNYEAQ (reference sequence). CDR3 DNA sequence: TGTGCTAGCAGCTTAAATCCGGGACAGAGTCCCGGGGAGCTGTTTTTT. Translated: CASSLNPGQSPGELFF.

This chain links TRBV5-1 with TRBJ1-2; D uncertain. Trimming removed 4 bases from V and 3 bases from J, with 7 bases in between. The CDR3 is 12 amino acids. In germline, CDR1 is SGHRS, CDR2 YFSETQ. The CDR3 region has the DNA TGCGCCAGCAGCCTAGGCGACTATGGCTACACCTTC. Translating it yields CASSLGDYGYTF.

This clone has only one observation. This chain links TRBV30 with TRBJ1-4; 8 bases line up with TRBD1. Per the germline V gene, CDR1 is GTSNPN and CDR2 is SVGIG (reference sequence). This CDR3 region has 11 residues. V was pared by 8 bases and J by 8 bases, with 4 bases of the junction left unmatched. This CDR3 reads CALQGGEKLFF. In nucleotides, the CDR3 is TGTGCCCTACAGGGGGGGGAAAAACTGTTTTTT. The full variable domain, with the rest looked up from reference TRBV30 and TRBJ1-4, is SQTIHQWPATLVQPVGSPLSLECTVEGTSNPNLYWYRQAAGRGLQLLFYSVGIGQISSEVPQNLSASRPQDRQFILSSKKLLLSDSGFYLCALQGGEKLFFGSGTQLSVL.